What follows describes a single TCR beta chain. This sample was included in a study of cytomegalovirus exposure and HLA in healthy donors. 60 Vbeta and 13 Jbeta primers were used in PCR. Using immunoSEQ multiplex PCR, the repertoire was profiled, and TCRdb retains in-frame clones only, with some absent. The sample carries fewer than 250,000 clones, around 76% recorded once. The CDR3 loop spans 14 amino acids. Germline V gene data show CDR1 as MNHEY and CDR2 as SVGAGI. V was clipped by 0 bases and J by 2 bases, with 7 bases between them. The sequencing sample was made of PBMCs. The source of this sequence is a man between 35 and 55 years old in good health and CMV-seropositive. The chain recombines TRBV6-5 with TRBJ2-5; D not certain. The CDR3 spells CASSYSSGQETQYF. DNA of the CDR3: TGTGCCAGCAGTTACTCATCCGGGCAAGAGACCCAGTACTTC.